Listed below are T cell receptor beta chains from one sample, sequenced in a study of cytomegalovirus exposure and HLA in healthy donors. Data came from immunoSEQ multiplex PCR; TCRdb stores just in-frame clones and leaves some out. The sample records about 140,000 clones, about 70% being singletons. Sequencing was performed on PBMCs. These receptors came from a male donor in good health and CMV-seronegative. CDR3s include the opening cysteine and the closing phenylalanine or tryptophan. The order of the fields is D gene, V gene, clone size, J gene, CDR3 protein, CDR3 DNA. D genes are given only for firm matches. A row's size may be missing; if present it is once, few, many or a size class.

-	TRBV5-6	-	TRBJ1-1	CASSTGERHTEAFF	TGTGCCAGCAGTACTGGAGAAAGGCACACTGAAGCTTTCTTT
TRBD1	TRBV2	-	TRBJ1-1	CASREGTGGNTEAFF	TGTGCCAGCAGAGAAGGGACAGGGGGTAACACTGAAGCTTTCTTT
-	TRBV19	-	TRBJ1-5	CASSIVRGGNQPQHF	TGTGCCAGTAGTATAGTTCGAGGGGGTAATCAGCCCCAGCATTTT
TRBD2	TRBV4-1	-	TRBJ2-3	CASSSSGVAGSTDTQYF	TGCGCCAGCAGCTCGTCGGGGGTAGCGGGAAGCACAGATACGCAGTATTTT
TRBD1	TRBV6-6	-	TRBJ2-7	CASSYWGGTGGYEQYF	TGTGCCAGCAGTTACTGGGGGGGGACAGGGGGGTACGAGCAGTACTTC
-	TRBV21-1	-	TRBJ1-1	CASSKTGINTEAFF	TGTGCCAGCAGCAAGACAGGGATCAACACTGAAGCTTTCTTT
TRBD1	TRBV28	-	TRBJ1-1	CASSLDRALNTEAFF	TGTGCCAGCAGTTTGGACAGGGCCTTGAACACTGAAGCTTTCTTT
-	TRBV5-1	once	TRBJ1-3	CASSLAPGSGNTIYF	TGCGCCAGCAGCTTGGCCCCAGGCTCTGGAAACACCATATATTTT
-	TRBV7-3	once	TRBJ2-5	CASSPSGETQYF	TGTGCCAGCAGCCCCTCAGGGGAGACCCAGTACTTC
TRBD1	TRBV30	-	TRBJ2-3	CAWNRDRDTQYF	TGTGCCTGGAACCGGGACAGGGATACGCAGTATTTT
-	TRBV5-5	-	TRBJ2-1	CASSMGAGSSYNEQFF	TGTGCCAGCAGCATGGGGGCGGGGAGCTCCTACAATGAGCAGTTCTTC
-	TRBV2	-	TRBJ2-1	CATPREDRGEQFF	TGTGCCACCCCGAGGGAGGATAGGGGTGAGCAGTTCTTC